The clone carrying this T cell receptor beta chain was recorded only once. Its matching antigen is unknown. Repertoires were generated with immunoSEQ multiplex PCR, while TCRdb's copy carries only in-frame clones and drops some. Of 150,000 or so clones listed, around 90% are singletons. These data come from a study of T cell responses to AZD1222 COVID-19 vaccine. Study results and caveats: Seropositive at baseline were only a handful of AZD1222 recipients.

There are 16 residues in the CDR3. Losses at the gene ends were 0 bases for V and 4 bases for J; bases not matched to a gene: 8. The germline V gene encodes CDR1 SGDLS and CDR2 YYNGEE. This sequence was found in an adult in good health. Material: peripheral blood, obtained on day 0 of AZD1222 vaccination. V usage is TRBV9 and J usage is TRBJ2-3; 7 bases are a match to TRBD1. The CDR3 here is CASSVASGRGSDTQYF. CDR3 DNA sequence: TGTGCCAGCAGCGTAGCTTCCGGCAGGGGGTCAGATACGCAGTATTTT.